This T cell receptor (beta chain) was captured in a study of T-cell memory formation after mild COVID-19. TCRdb re-called the 5' RACE reads through MiXCR, storing one row per CDR3 protein. This sample has 400,000 or so distinct CDR3 sequences, with about 19% found just once. V gave up 3 bases and J gave up 8 bases; unmatched junction bases: 10. The CDR3 consists of 16 residues. This clonotype was found a few times. Sequenced input: PBMCs or a T cell subset sorted from them (not recorded which). The TCR comes from an adult woman who had mild COVID-19 (a few samples of this study predate the infection). Cell type and time point are not known. V usage is TRBV12-3 or TRBV12-4 and J usage is TRBJ2-1, with 10 nucleotides matching TRBD2. The DNA for the CDR3 is TGTGCCAGCAGTTTCATTTTGCTAGCGGGAGACTATGAGCAGTTCTTC. It is translated as CASSFILLAGDYEQFF.